This TCR beta chain was obtained from a study of T cells in Graves' hyperthyroidism and ophthalmopathy. The CDR3 runs 15 residues. Germline-derived CDR1 and CDR2 are MGHDK and SYGVNS. J lost 3 bases, V lost 2 bases, and 4 bases had no gene match. Study conclusions and caveats: Stable hyperthyroidism was told apart from ophthalmopathy by a model built on 13 V-J features.

Stable Graves' hyperthyroidism denoted no ophthalmopathy progression over 18 months. RNA transcripts yielded amplified TCR beta CDR3 regions. The HTBI set primed first-round TCR CDR3 RT-PCR. TCRdb re-analysed the multiplex PCR reads in MiXCR, keeping a single row per CDR3 protein. This sample has 600,000 to 750,000 distinct CDR3 sequences; approximately 15% occur once, and the top ten carry 15%. A remark on this clonotype: Its specificity is unknown.

The sequenced material came from blood. The TCR was taken from a man aged 50 to 60 with Graves' hyperthyroidism. The chain combines TRBV25-1 with TRBJ2-7; 10 positions match TRBD1. As DNA, the CDR3 is TGTGCCAGCAGTGAACCCGGGACAGGGGTCTACGAGCAGTACTTC. It specifies CASSEPGTGVYEQYF.